This T cell receptor beta chain was found in a study of beta chain features in type 1 diabetes. The overall study: What patients shared with healthy donors was a similar profile of age, gender and cell yields.

Germline CDR1 reads MNHEY; CDR2 reads SVGAGI. Trimming cost V 6 bases and J 8 bases; bases outside gene matches: 3. The CDR3 totals 12 residues. Study-wide results and limits: Whether TCRB rearrangement is influenced by HLA type was left unresolved in this analysis. A moderate, significant TCRB CDR3 shortening appeared in type 1 diabetes across four CD4+ subsets. A greater similarity of naive, central memory and Treg TCRB repertoires was seen among patients than among healthy donors.

As every portion of the isolated RNA was reverse transcribed, the sequencing read expressed TCRB transcripts. Generated by immunoSEQ multiplex PCR, the TCRdb table keeps only in-frame clones and is missing some. The sample has roughly 42,000 clones, about 50% seen once. A word on this clone: Its antigen remains unidentified.

V is TRBV6-5 and J is TRBJ1-2; 10 bases line up with TRBD1. Sequencing used stem cell memory CD4+ T cells from blood. The clonotype originates from a woman aged 25 to 39 in good health. The CDR3 protein is CASSGTGEGYTF. DNA for the CDR3: TGTGCCAGCAGCGGGACAGGGGAGGGCTACACCTTC.